This T cell receptor (beta chain) was captured in a study of radiation and T cells in renal cell carcinoma. Study-level information: Nephrectomy followed 15 Gy stereotactic body radiation by 4 weeks. General observations from the study: Top tumor clonotypes rose in blood 2 weeks post-radiation, then contracted. Without pretreatment biopsies, baseline tumor clonotype presence was undetermined.

Time point in this sample: blood 2 weeks post-SBRT. Indicated treatment: 15 Gy SBRT to primary tumor, nephrectomy 4 weeks later. This renal cell carcinoma was of the clear cell type. In the case of this clone: Antigen specificity is unknown.

TCRdb keeps only in-frame clones here, not all; method: immunoSEQ multiplex PCR. The table lists over 60,000 clones, approximately 83% of them singletons. The TCR comes from a woman between 45 and 60 years old with renal cell carcinoma. The sample consisted of blood, taken from a patient whose treatment included radiotherapy and nephrectomy.

The CDR3 coding sequence is TGTGCCAGCAGCTTGGCTAGCGGGGTTGATGAGCAGTTCTTC. Amino acid sequence: CASSLASGVDEQFF. The V and J genes are TRBV11-2 and TRBJ2-1; 9 bases match TRBD2. In germline, CDR1 is SGHAT, CDR2 FQNNGV. J lost 8 bases, V lost 3 bases, and 5 bases had no gene match. The CDR3 covers 14 residues.